The following is a TCR beta chain sequence with its context. These data are taken from a study of blood T cell repertoires in COVID-19. Study-wide context: The samples span acute and convalescent COVID-19 from the United States, Italy and Spain. Sample material is recorded as cDNA or gDNA derived from T cells, B-cell-depleted T cells, or PBMCs.

The V end was cut by 3 bases, the J end by 3 bases, with 6 bases between. Per germline, CDR1 MDHEN and CDR2 SYDVKM. The CDR3 has 13 residues. Study processing details: From reference gene primer amplification, estimates of nucleated cell counts were derived. Sequencing used immunoSEQ multiplex PCR; TCRdb keeps in-frame clones, though not all of them. V and J calls and clone size come straight from that table; D and trimming were deduced from the DNA. The table shows around 97,000 clones, with about 90% occurring only once. This sequence originates from a woman aged 60 to 75 with acute or convalescent COVID-19. Sequenced sample: peripheral blood. The V and J genes are TRBV28 and TRBJ2-1; D gene ambiguous. Written as DNA, the CDR3 is TGTGCCAGCAGTTTTAGCAGCTACAATGAGCAGTTCTTC. As protein: CASSFSSYNEQFF.